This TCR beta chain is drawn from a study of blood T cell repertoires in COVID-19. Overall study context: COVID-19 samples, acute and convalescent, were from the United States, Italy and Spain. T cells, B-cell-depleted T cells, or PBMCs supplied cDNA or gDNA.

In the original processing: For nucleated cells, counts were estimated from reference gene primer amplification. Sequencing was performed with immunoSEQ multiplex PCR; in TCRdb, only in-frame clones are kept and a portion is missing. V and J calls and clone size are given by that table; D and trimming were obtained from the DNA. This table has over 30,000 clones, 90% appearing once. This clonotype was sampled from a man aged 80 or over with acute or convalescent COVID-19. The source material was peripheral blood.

CDR3 in DNA: TGTGCCAGCAGCTACCGCAGGGTGGGGACCGGGGAGCTGTTTTTT. Translated, it gives CASSYRRVGTGELFF. The rearrangement joins TRBV6-5 to TRBJ2-2; D is possibly TRBD1 (5 bases). Germline CDR1 and CDR2: MNHEY and SVGAGI. The V end lost 6 bases, the J end lost 5 bases, and 16 bases lay between the germline ends. The CDR3 loop spans 15 amino acids.